The source of this T cell receptor beta chain is a study of CD8+ T cells in alopecia areata. Overall study findings and caveats: Normal-skin resident alphabeta T cells also appear among scalp sample sequences.

This clone was recorded a few times. The antigen remains unidentified. The sequencing template was cDNA reverse transcribed from extracted RNA. Data came from immunoSEQ multiplex PCR; TCRdb stores just in-frame clones and leaves some out. Among 25,000 to 40,000 clones, around three quarters were seen once, and the ten largest hold under 20%. Patients with alopecia areata provided lesional scalp punch biopsies as well as peripheral blood. The CDR3 consists of 15 residues. The ends were cut back, 4 bases at V and 5 bases at J, with 18 bases in the middle. Germline loops: CDR1 SEHNR, CDR2 FQNEAQ (reference sequence).

The V and J genes are TRBV7-9 and TRBJ2-7; a possible D gene is TRBD2 (7 bases). The specimen was NKG2D-low CD8+ T cells sorted from blood. The sequence came from a human donor with alopecia areata. The CDR3 is CASSSMAGALNEQYF. For the CDR3, the DNA is TGTGCCAGCAGCTCAATGGCGGGGGCACTGAACGAGCAGTACTTC.